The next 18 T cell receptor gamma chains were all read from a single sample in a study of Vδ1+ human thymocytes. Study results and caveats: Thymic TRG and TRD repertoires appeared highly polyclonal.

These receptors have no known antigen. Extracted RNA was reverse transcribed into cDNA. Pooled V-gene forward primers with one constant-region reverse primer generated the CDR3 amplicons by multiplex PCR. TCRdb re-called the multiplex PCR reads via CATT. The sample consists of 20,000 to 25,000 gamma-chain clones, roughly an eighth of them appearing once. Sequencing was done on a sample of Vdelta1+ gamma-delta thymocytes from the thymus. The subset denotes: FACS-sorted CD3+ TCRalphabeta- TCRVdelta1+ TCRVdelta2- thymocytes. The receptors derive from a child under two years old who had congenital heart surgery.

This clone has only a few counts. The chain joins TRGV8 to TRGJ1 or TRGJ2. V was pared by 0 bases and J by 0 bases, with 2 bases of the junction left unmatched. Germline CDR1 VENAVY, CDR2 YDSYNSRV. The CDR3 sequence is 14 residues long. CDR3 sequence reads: CATWDRANYYKKLF. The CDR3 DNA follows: TGTGCCACCTGGGATAGGGCGAATTATTATAAGAAACTCTTT.

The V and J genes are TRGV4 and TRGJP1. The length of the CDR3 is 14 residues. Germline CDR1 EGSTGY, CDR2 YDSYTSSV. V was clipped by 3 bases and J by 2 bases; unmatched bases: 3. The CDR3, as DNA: TGTGCCACCTGGGATAACACCACTGGTTGGTTCAAGATATTT. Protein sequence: CATWDNTTGWFKIF.

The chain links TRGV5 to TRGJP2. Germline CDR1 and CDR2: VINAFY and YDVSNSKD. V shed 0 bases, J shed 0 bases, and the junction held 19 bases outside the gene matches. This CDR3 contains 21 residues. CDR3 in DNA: TGTGCCACCTGGGACAGGTTTGCGCGCGGTGTGGGATATAGTAGTGATTGGATCAAGACGTTT. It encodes CATWDRFARGVGYSSDWIKTF.

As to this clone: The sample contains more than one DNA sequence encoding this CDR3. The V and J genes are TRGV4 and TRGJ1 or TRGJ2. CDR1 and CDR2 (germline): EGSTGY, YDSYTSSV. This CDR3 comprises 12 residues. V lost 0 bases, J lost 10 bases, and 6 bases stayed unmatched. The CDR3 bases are TGTGCCACCTGGGATGGGCGGGAGAAGAAACTCTTT. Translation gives CATWDGREKKLF.

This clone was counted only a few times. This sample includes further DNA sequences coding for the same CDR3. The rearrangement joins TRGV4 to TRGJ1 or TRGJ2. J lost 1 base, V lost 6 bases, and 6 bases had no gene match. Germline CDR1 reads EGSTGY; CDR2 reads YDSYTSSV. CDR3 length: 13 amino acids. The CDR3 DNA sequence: TGTGCCACCTGGAAGCCTAATTATTATAAGAAACTCTTT. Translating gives CATWKPNYYKKLF.

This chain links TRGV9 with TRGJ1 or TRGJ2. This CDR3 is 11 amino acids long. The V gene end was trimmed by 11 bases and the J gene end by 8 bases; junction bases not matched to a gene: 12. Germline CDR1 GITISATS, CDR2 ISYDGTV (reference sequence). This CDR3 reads CASAIQDKKLF. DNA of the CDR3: TGTGCCTCGGCGATACAGGATAAGAAACTCTTT.

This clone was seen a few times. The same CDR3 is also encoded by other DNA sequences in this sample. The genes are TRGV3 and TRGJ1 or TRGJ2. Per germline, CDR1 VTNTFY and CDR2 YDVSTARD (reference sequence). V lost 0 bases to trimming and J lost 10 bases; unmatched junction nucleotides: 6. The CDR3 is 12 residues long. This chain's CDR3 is CATWDRPGKKLF. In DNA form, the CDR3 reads TGTGCCACCTGGGACAGGCCGGGCAAGAAACTCTTT.

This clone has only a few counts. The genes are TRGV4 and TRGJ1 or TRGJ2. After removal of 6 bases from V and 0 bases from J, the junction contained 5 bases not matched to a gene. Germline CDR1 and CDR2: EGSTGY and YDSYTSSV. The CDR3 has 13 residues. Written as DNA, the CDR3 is TGTGCCACCTGGAGCCAGAATTATTATAAGAAACTCTTT. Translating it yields CATWSQNYYKKLF.

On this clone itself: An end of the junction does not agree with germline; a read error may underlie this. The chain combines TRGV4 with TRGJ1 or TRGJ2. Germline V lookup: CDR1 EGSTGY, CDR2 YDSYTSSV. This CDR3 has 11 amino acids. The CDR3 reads CTTWDSYKKLF. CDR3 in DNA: TGTACCACCTGGGATAGCTATAAGAAACTCTTT.

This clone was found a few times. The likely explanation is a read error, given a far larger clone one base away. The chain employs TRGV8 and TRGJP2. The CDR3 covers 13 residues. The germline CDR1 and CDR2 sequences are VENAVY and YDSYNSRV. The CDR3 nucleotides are TGTGCCACCCGGGATAGTAGTGATTGGATCAAGACGTTT. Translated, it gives CATRDSSDWIKTF.

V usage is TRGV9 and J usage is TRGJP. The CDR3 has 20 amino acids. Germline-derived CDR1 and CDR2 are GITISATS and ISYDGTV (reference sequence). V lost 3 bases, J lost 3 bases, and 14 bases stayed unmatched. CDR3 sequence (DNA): TGTGCCTTGTGGGAGCTAAACAGCCCCTCGCAAGAGTTGGGCAAAAAAATCAAGGTATTT. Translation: CALWELNSPSQELGKKIKVF.

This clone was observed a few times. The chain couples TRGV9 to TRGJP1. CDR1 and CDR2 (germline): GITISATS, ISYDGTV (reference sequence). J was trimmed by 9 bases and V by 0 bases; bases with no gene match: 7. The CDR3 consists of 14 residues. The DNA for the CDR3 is TGTGCCTTGTGGGAGGTGATCCGGAGTTGGTTCAAGATATTT. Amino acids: CALWEVIRSWFKIF.

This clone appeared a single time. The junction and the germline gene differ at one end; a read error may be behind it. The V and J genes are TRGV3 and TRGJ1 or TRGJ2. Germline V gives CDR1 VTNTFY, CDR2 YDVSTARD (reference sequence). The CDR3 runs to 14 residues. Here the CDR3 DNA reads TGTGCCACCTGGGACGGTTCGAATTATTATAAGAAACTCTTC. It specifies CATWDGSNYYKKLF.

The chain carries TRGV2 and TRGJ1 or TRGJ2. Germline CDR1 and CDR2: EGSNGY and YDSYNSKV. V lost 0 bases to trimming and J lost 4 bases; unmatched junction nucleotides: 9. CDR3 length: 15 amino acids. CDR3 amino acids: CATWDGPGWYYKKLF. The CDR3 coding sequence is TGTGCCACCTGGGACGGGCCTGGTTGGTATTATAAGAAACTCTTT.

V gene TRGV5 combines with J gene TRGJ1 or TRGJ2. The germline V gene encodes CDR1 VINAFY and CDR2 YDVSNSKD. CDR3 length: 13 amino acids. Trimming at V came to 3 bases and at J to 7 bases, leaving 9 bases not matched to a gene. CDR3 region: CATWDRLWYKKLF. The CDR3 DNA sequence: TGTGCCACCTGGGACCGGTTATGGTATAAGAAACTCTTT.

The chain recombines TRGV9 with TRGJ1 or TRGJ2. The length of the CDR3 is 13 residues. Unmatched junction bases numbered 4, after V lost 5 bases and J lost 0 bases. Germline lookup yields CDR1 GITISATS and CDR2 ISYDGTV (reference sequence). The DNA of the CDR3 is TGTGCCTTGTGGGCCGCGAATTATTATAAGAAACTCTTT. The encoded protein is CALWAANYYKKLF.

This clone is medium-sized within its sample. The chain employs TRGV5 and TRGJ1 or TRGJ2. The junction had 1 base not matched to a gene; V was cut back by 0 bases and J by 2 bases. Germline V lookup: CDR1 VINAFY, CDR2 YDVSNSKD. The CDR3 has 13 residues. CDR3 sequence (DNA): TGTGCCACCTGGGACAGGGATTATTATAAGAAACTCTTT. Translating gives CATWDRDYYKKLF.

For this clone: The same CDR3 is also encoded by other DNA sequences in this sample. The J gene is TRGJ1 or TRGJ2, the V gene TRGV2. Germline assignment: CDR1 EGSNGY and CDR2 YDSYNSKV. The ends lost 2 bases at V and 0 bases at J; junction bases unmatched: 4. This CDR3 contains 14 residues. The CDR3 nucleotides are TGTGCCACCTGGGACGCCCAGAATTATTATAAGAAACTCTTT. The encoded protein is CATWDAQNYYKKLF.